This passage covers 10 T cell receptor beta chains from one sample sequenced in a study of blood T cells in healthy people across ages. The authors ran a second PCR of 7 to 11 cycles using a sample-barcoded 5' primer and a J-beta primer mix. Each CDR3 protein is one row after TCRdb ran MiXCR on the 5' RACE reads. This table has 1.5 million to 1.8 million distinct CDR3 sequences, 42% appearing once. Sample: blood. The receptor set was obtained from a woman aged 18-29 years in good health.

The CDR3 nucleotides read TGTGCCAGCAGCCGGACTAGCGGGTTGGACTACAATGAGCAGTTCTTC. This encodes CASSRTSGLDYNEQFF. The rearrangement joins TRBV3-1 to TRBJ2-1, with 11 bases fitting TRBD2. This CDR3 is 16 amino acids long. V was clipped by 4 bases and J by 3 bases; unmatched bases: 5. From germline, CDR1 is LGHDT and CDR2 YNNKEL (reference sequence).

The chain carries TRBV28 and TRBJ2-7; 8 bases map to TRBD2. The germline gives CDR1 MDHEN, CDR2 SYDVKM. With 6 bases clipped from V and 1 base from J, the junction kept 8 bases outside the gene matches. The CDR3 covers 15 residues. CDR3 DNA: TGTGCCAGCAGACTTATAACTAGCGGATCCTACGAGCAGTACTTC. Protein: CASRLITSGSYEQYF. Full variable domain (outside the CDR3, taken from reference TRBV28 and TRBJ2-7): DVKVTQSSRYLVKRTGEKVFLECVQDMDHENMFWYRQDPGLGLRLIYFSYDVKMKEKGDIPEGYSVSREKKERFSLILESASTNQTSMYLCASRLITSGSYEQYFGPGTRLTVT.

The chain carries TRBV20-1 and TRBJ1-5; D is uncertain. Trimming pared 4 bases from V and 1 base from J, leaving 14 bases between. The germline gives CDR1 DFQATT, CDR2 SNEGSKA (reference sequence). The CDR3 sequence is 15 residues long. The CDR3 sequence is CSATRGRQSNQPQHF. For the CDR3, the DNA is TGCAGTGCTACAAGAGGGCGGCAGAGCAATCAGCCCCAGCATTTT.

This clonotype was found once. The J gene is TRBJ2-7, the V gene TRBV20-1; the D gene is possibly TRBD2 (6 bases). The DNA end is a closer match to TRBJ2-5, so the J assignment may be wrong. This CDR3 is 13 amino acids long. Germline CDR1 reads DFQATT; CDR2 reads SNEGSKA (reference sequence). CDR3 nucleotide sequence: TGCAGCCTTTCCCCCGGCGGGGAAGAGACCCAGTACTTC. This translates into CSLSPGGEETQYF.

The V and J genes are TRBV9 and TRBJ2-1; 8 bases map to TRBD2. V shed 0 bases and J 5 bases; nucleotides not matched to a gene: 7. Germline-derived CDR1 and CDR2 are SGDLS and YYNGEE. CDR3 length: 16 amino acids. The CDR3 DNA is TGTGCCAGCAGCGTAGCGCGACTAGCGCCCAACAATGAGCAGTTCTTC. As protein: CASSVARLAPNNEQFF.

The gene calls are TRBV5-6 and TRBJ1-2, with a possible D match to TRBD1 (5 bases). V lost 3 bases, J lost 6 bases, and 12 bases lay in between. CDR1 is SGHDT, CDR2 YYEEEE, per germline. The CDR3 covers 13 residues. In DNA, the CDR3 is TGTGCCAGCAGCTGCTCGGGGGTAGATGGCTACACCTTC. It encodes CASSCSGVDGYTF.

This clonotype has more than one count but fewer than ten. The chain combines TRBV4-1 with TRBJ2-5; D uncertain. Trimming removed 1 base at V and 4 bases at J, with 10 bases between. The CDR3 covers 14 residues. The germline gives CDR1 MGHRA, CDR2 YSYEKL. The CDR3 DNA reads TGCGCCAGCAGCCAAGCGTTGACTCTAGAGACCCAGTACTTC. Protein product: CASSQALTLETQYF.

This chain joins TRBV9 and TRBJ2-5, with 9 nucleotides matching TRBD1. V lost 4 bases, J lost 5 bases, and 6 bases stayed unmatched. Germline loops: CDR1 SGDLS, CDR2 YYNGEE. The CDR3 extends over 14 amino acids. The CDR3 bases are TGTGCCAGCAGCCCGGGACAGGGCCACGAGACCCAGTACTTC. Protein: CASSPGQGHETQYF.

V usage is TRBV11-2 and J usage is TRBJ2-4; D gene ambiguous. Per the germline V gene, CDR1 is SGHAT and CDR2 is FQNNGV. CDR3 length: 16 amino acids. The V gene lost 3 bases and the J gene lost 6 bases, with 18 bases spanning the gap. CDR3 bases: TGTGCCAGCAGCTTGGTCTACAGACTTAATTCAAACATTCAGTACTTC. It encodes CASSLVYRLNSNIQYF. The variable domain in full, with the rest retrieved from reference TRBV11-2 and TRBJ2-4, is EAGVAQSPRYKIIEKRQSVAFWCNPISGHATLYWYQQILGQGPKLLIQFQNNGVVDDSQLPKDRFSAERLKGVDSTLKIQPAKLEDSAVYLCASSLVYRLNSNIQYFGAGTRLSVL.

This clonotype was seen a few times. J is TRBJ2-3 and V is TRBV7-2; the match to TRBD2 covers 7 bases. V shed 2 bases, J shed 2 bases, and the junction held 7 bases outside the gene matches. This CDR3 comprises 16 residues. Germline CDR1 reads SGHTA; CDR2 reads FQGNSA. The CDR3 DNA reads TGTGCCAGCAGCTTAAGCGGAGCGGGGACCACAGATACGCAGTATTTT. It encodes CASSLSGAGTTDTQYF.